Following are 11 T cell receptor beta chains from one sample sequenced in a study of post-analysis software for immune sequencing data (dated by TCRdb to between 2014 and 2017). Their antigen targets remain unknown. General study outcomes and caveats: Significantly higher frequencies in patients than in controls were found for five or six TRBV segments, including TRBV5-6, TRBV5-1 and TRBV20-1.

Receptors were amplified or captured by PCR. Sequencing was performed on an Illumina HiSeq 2500. Unique molecular identifiers were incorporated into TCR beta cDNA libraries to reduce PCR and sequencing biases. TCRdb ran its own pipeline on the public reads, namely fastp trimming at Q25 and MiXCR clone calling, and kept in-frame beta chains. Entries that share a CDR3 protein sequence are merged under the most common genes and DNA. This sample holds some 690,000 distinct CDR3 sequences; around 27% were observed only once. The top ten clones comprise 0.5% to 0.6% of the sample. Sequenced sample: blood. The receptor set was obtained from a girl between 10 and 17 years old with multiple sclerosis.

The chain links TRBV28 to TRBJ2-3; D perhaps matches TRBD2 (5 bases). V lost 1 base to trimming and J lost 3 bases, with 8 bases between them. Germline V lookup: CDR1 MDHEN, CDR2 SYDVKM. The CDR3 contains 14 residues. The CDR3 here is CASSLFTGTDTQYF. CDR3 sequence (DNA): TGTGCCAGCAGTTTATTCACGGGGACAGATACGCAGTATTTT.

This clonotype was found a few times. The chain has TRBV27 and TRBJ2-5; TRBD2 is a possible D gene (5 bases). Germline values: CDR1 MNHEY, CDR2 SMNVEV (reference sequence). The CDR3 sequence is 14 residues long. V shed 2 bases and J shed 6 bases, with 13 bases lying between them. CDR3 nucleotide sequence: TGTGCCAGCAGTTTAAGTGGGAGTCGGCAGACCCAGTACTTC. It codes for CASSLSGSRQTQYF.

The chain carries TRBV6-1 and TRBJ1-2, with a weak D call TRBD1 (6 bases). Trimming removed 8 bases from V and 8 bases from J, with 21 bases in between. Germline CDR1 MNHNS, CDR2 SASEGT. The CDR3 spans 14 residues. CDR3 nucleotides: TGTGCCAGCGACTGGGGGCCCCAACAAGGGGGCTACACCTTC. Translated: CASDWGPQQGGYTF.

This clonotype was seen more than once but under ten times. The V call is TRBV12-3 or TRBV12-4, the J call TRBJ1-5, with TRBD1 matching over 8 bases. The junction had 3 bases not matched to a gene; V was cut back by 5 bases and J by 3 bases. The CDR3 sequence is 14 residues long. CDR3 coding DNA: TGTGCCAGCAGTGGACAGGGCTACAATCAGCCCCAGCATTTT. Amino acids: CASSGQGYNQPQHF.

This chain uses TRBV7-2 with TRBJ1-4, with D unresolved. Germline CDR1 and CDR2: SGHTA and FQGNSA. With 1 base removed from V and 8 bases from J, the gap between germline ends came to 11 bases. The CDR3 is made up of 14 amino acids. The CDR3 nucleotides read TGTGCCAGCAGCTTAGGGCAGACGGGGGAAAAACTGTTTTTT. It encodes CASSLGQTGEKLFF.

This clonotype came up a few times. The chain joins TRBV27 to TRBJ2-1, with D perhaps matching TRBD1 (6 bases). Germline values: CDR1 MNHEY, CDR2 SMNVEV (reference sequence). Trimming left V 7 bases short and J 3 bases short, with 16 bases between. This CDR3 has 15 residues. The CDR3: CASNKGDLDYNEQFF. In DNA, the CDR3 is TGTGCCAGCAACAAGGGGGACCTCGACTACAATGAGCAGTTCTTC.

This clonotype was seen only a few times. The chain is built from TRBV7-9 and TRBJ1-1, with D possibly being TRBD1 (5 bases). V was shortened by 5 bases and J by 6 bases, with 13 bases between the two germline ends. Per germline, CDR1 SEHNR and CDR2 FQNEAQ (reference sequence). The CDR3 length is 13 residues. CDR3: CASSRPTGAEAFF. The CDR3 DNA is TGTGCCAGCAGCCGGCCAACGGGGGCTGAAGCTTTCTTT.

This chain links TRBV9 with TRBJ2-3; D is possibly TRBD1 or TRBD2 (5 bases each). Trimming took off 4 bases at V and 6 bases at J, with 21 bases between the two ends. Looked up from germline, CDR1 is SGDLS and CDR2 is YYNGEE. There are 16 residues in the CDR3. This CDR3 reads CASSFRGRGEVDTQYF. The CDR3 nucleotides are TGTGCCAGCAGCTTCCGGGGACGCGGCGAGGTGGATACGCAGTATTTT.

This chain joins TRBV7-9 and TRBJ2-7; D could derive from TRBD1 or TRBD2 (5 bases each). V lost 5 bases, J lost 2 bases, and 16 bases lay in between. Germline CDR1 and CDR2: SEHNR and FQNEAQ (reference sequence). The CDR3 extends over 15 amino acids. The CDR3 loop is CASSIPRDGTYEQYF. The CDR3 nucleotides are TGTGCCAGCAGCATACCCCGGGACGGAACCTACGAGCAGTACTTC. The full variable domain, in which reference TRBV7-9 and TRBJ2-7 provide the parts outside the CDR3, is DTGVSQNPRHKITKRGQNVTFRCDPISEHNRLYWYRQTLGQGPEFLTYFQNEAQLEKSRLLSDRFSAERPKGSFSTLEIQRTEQGDSAMYLCASSIPRDGTYEQYFGPGTRLTVT.

The rearrangement links TRBV29-1 to TRBJ2-3; 9 bases align to TRBD2. CDR1 SQVTM and CDR2 ANQGSEA come from the germline V gene. The junction had 12 bases not matched to a gene; V was cut back by 3 bases and J by 14 bases. The CDR3 has 13 residues. This CDR3 is CSVDIGLAGEGYF. The CDR3 nucleotides read TGCAGCGTTGATATCGGATTAGCGGGAGAGGGGTATTTT.

This clonotype has a count of ten or more. The chain employs TRBV9 and TRBJ2-7; TRBD1 aligns across 8 bases. Germline values: CDR1 SGDLS, CDR2 YYNGEE. V shed 3 bases, J shed 2 bases, and the junction held 4 bases outside the gene matches. The CDR3 is 14 residues long. The CDR3 is CASSGDRGPYEQYF. Written as DNA, the CDR3 is TGTGCCAGCAGCGGCGACAGGGGCCCCTACGAGCAGTACTTC.